The clone carrying this T cell receptor (beta chain) was counted a few times. Its antigen remains unknown. The source of the sample is a study of T cells in Graves' hyperthyroidism and ophthalmopathy. About the research overall: At initial diagnosis, before any treatment had begun, peripheral blood was obtained. Study results and caveats: For ophthalmopathy, model prediction preceded onset by a median roughly 5.9 months.

TCR beta CDR3 regions were amplified from RNA transcripts. First-round RT-PCR with HTBI primers amplified the TCR CDR3 region. MiXCR, applied by TCRdb to the multiplex PCR reads, yields one record per CDR3 protein. The repertoire holds 490,000 or so distinct CDR3 sequences, with roughly 21% as singletons. The CDR3 length is 16 residues. Per the germline V gene, CDR1 is SGDLS and CDR2 is YYNGEE. With 4 bases removed from V and 0 bases from J, the gap between germline ends came to 15 bases. The chain uses TRBV9 and TRBJ2-3; tentative D call: TRBD1 (6 bases). The sequencing input was blood. This TCR derives from a man aged 35 to 55 with Graves' ophthalmopathy. The CDR3 DNA reads TGTGCCAGCAGCACAGGACAGAGACCTAGCACAGATACGCAGTATTTT. Translated: CASSTGQRPSTDTQYF.